This is a list of T cell receptor beta chains from one sample in a study of shared clonotypes between healthy human individuals. Libraries were prepared by immunoSEQ multiplex PCR; TCRdb keeps only in-frame clonotypes and omits some of them. The sample records more than 600,000 clones, under 95% being singletons. Source material: naive CD8+ T cells sorted from blood. The origin of the receptors is a man aged 30-40 years in good health. CDR3s include the opening cysteine and the closing phenylalanine or tryptophan. The D gene is left open where the match is weak. Clone size is not always given. Where it is, it says once, few, many or a class for expanded clones.

abundance	v_gene	d_gene	j_gene	CDR3aa	CDR3nt
-	TRBV19	TRBD2	TRBJ2-1	CASSSGRFRHNEQFF	TGTGCCAGTAGTAGCGGGAGGTTCCGGCACAATGAGCAGTTCTTC
-	TRBV5-1	-	TRBJ2-7	CASSFTGVGYEQYF	TGCGCCAGCAGCTTTACAGGAGTTGGATACGAGCAGTACTTC
-	TRBV29-1	TRBD2	TRBJ2-3	CSVVLAGEGDTQYF	TGCAGCGTCGTCTTAGCGGGAGAGGGAGATACGCAGTATTTT
-	TRBV6-6	-	TRBJ1-1	CASSPNFGEVGTEAFF	TGTGCCAGCAGTCCTAATTTCGGGGAGGTGGGGACTGAAGCTTTCTTT
-	TRBV5-1	-	TRBJ2-7	CASSLTGLDEQYF	TGCGCCAGCAGCTTGACAGGGTTGGACGAGCAGTACTTC
-	TRBV30	TRBD1	TRBJ1-4	CAWAEEQGAYRWADEKLFF	TGTGCCTGGGCAGAGGAACAGGGGGCTTATAGATGGGCGGATGAAAAACTGTTTTTT
-	TRBV2	TRBD1	TRBJ2-7	CATGTGPREQYF	TGTGCCACCGGGACAGGCCCAAGAGAGCAGTACTTC
once	TRBV28	-	TRBJ2-2	CASSSHRLGLPWELFF	TGTGCCAGCAGTTCCCACAGGTTGGGTCTACCTTGGGAGCTGTTTTTT
-	TRBV27	-	TRBJ2-1	CASSLLGDEQFF	TGTGCCAGCAGTCTTCTTGGGGATGAGCAGTTCTTC
-	TRBV28	-	TRBJ1-3	CASSLGGLGNTIYF	TGTGCCAGCAGTTTGGGGGGGTTGGGCAACACCATATATTTT
-	TRBV6-6	-	TRBJ2-7	CASTSDVYAEQYF	TGTGCCAGCACTAGCGACGTCTACGCCGAGCAGTACTTC
-	TRBV11-3	TRBD2	TRBJ2-3	CASSLETAGGQTDTQYF	TGTGCCAGCAGCTTAGAGACGGCGGGAGGACAAACAGATACGCAGTATTTT
-	TRBV21-1	-	TRBJ2-1	CASSKAGRGLYNEQFF	TGTGCCAGCAGCAAAGCAGGCAGGGGGCTATACAATGAGCAGTTCTTC
-	TRBV23-1	-	TRBJ1-5	CASSHYRDQPQHF	TGCGCCAGCAGTCATTATAGGGATCAGCCCCAGCATTTT
-	TRBV27	TRBD2	TRBJ2-1	CASSFARTSGRVGNEQFF	TGTGCCAGCAGTTTCGCCCGGACTAGCGGGAGGGTGGGGAATGAGCAGTTCTTC
once	TRBV2	-	TRBJ1-4	CASSKWTAINEKLFF	TGTGCCAGCAGCAAGTGGACAGCTATTAATGAAAAACTGTTTTTT
-	TRBV7-9	-	TRBJ1-4	CASSPDAATNEKLFF	TGTGCCAGCAGCCCTGACGCTGCAACTAATGAAAAACTGTTTTTT
-	TRBV11-2	TRBD2	TRBJ2-3	CASSSGTSGRVADTQYF	TGTGCCAGCAGCAGTGGGACTAGCGGGAGGGTGGCAGATACGCAGTATTTT
-	TRBV2	-	TRBJ1-3	CASSPTEEEGISGNTIYF	TGTGCCAGCAGCCCCACGGAAGAGGAGGGAATCTCTGGAAACACCATATATTTT
-	TRBV28	TRBD1	TRBJ1-2	CASSPPGTGNGYTF	TGTGCCAGCAGCCCACCTGGGACAGGGAATGGCTACACCTTC
-	TRBV27	TRBD2	TRBJ2-1	CASRTSGNYNEQFF	TGTGCCAGCAGAACTAGCGGGAACTACAATGAGCAGTTCTTC
-	TRBV6-1	-	TRBJ2-5	CASSEALRLQETQYF	TGTGCCAGCAGTGAAGCCTTAAGACTTCAAGAGACCCAGTACTTC
-	TRBV5-4	TRBD1	TRBJ2-7	CASSFGTGDHEQYF	TGTGCCAGCAGCTTTGGGACAGGGGACCACGAGCAGTACTTC
-	TRBV7-2	TRBD1	TRBJ2-3	CASRQPGQGNADTQYF	TGTGCCAGCAGACAACCGGGACAGGGGAACGCAGATACGCAGTATTTT
-	TRBV14	-	TRBJ1-1	CASSQGSNRENTEAFF	TGTGCCAGCAGCCAGGGGTCTAACAGGGAGAACACTGAAGCTTTCTTT
-	TRBV11-2	-	TRBJ2-1	CASSLDRVDPSYNEQFF	TGTGCCAGCAGCTTAGATAGGGTTGATCCATCCTACAATGAGCAGTTCTTC
-	TRBV7-9	-	TRBJ2-2	CASSLAINTGELFF	TGTGCCAGCAGCTTGGCTATCAACACCGGGGAGCTGTTTTTT
-	TRBV4-2	-	TRBJ1-2	CASSHRQVNNYGYTF	TGTGCCAGCAGCCATAGACAGGTGAATAACTATGGCTACACCTTC
-	TRBV4-1	-	TRBJ2-2	CASSQPGTEVTPGTGELFF	TGCGCCAGCAGCCAACCTGGGACGGAAGTCACCCCGGGGACCGGGGAGCTGTTTTTT
-	TRBV27	TRBD1	TRBJ2-1	CASSLRTGRNEQFF	TGTGCCAGCAGTCTCAGGACAGGGCGCAATGAGCAGTTCTTC
-	TRBV6-1	-	TRBJ1-2	CASSEGAGLNYGYTF	TGTGCCAGCAGTGAGGGAGCAGGCTTAAACTATGGCTACACCTTC
-	TRBV28	-	TRBJ2-6	CASRLDRYSGANVLTF	TGTGCCAGCAGGCTTGACCGTTACTCTGGGGCCAACGTCCTGACTTTC
-	TRBV5-4	TRBD1	TRBJ2-5	CASSIQGAGQETQYF	TGTGCCAGCAGCATTCAGGGGGCGGGTCAAGAGACCCAGTACTTC
-	TRBV15	TRBD2	TRBJ2-3	CATRFGRASTDTQYF	TGTGCCACCAGGTTCGGGAGGGCGAGCACAGATACGCAGTATTTT
-	TRBV5-1	-	TRBJ2-6	CASSLPDGLRANVLTF	TGCGCCAGCAGCCTTCCCGACGGCCTCCGGGCCAACGTCCTGACTTTC
-	TRBV7-9	-	TRBJ2-2	CASSPGDTGELFF	TGTGCCAGCAGCCCAGGGGACACCGGGGAGCTGTTTTTT
-	TRBV6-6	-	TRBJ2-1	CASSYSQGSGNEQFF	TGTGCCAGCAGTTACTCACAGGGTTCGGGCAATGAGCAGTTCTTC
-	TRBV7-9	TRBD1	TRBJ1-1	CASSLGWGQGTEAFF	TGTGCCAGCAGCTTAGGGTGGGGACAGGGCACTGAAGCTTTCTTT
-	TRBV28	-	TRBJ1-1	CASSLMSIRAEAFF	TGTGCCAGCAGTTTAATGTCTATTCGCGCTGAAGCTTTCTTT
-	TRBV6-1	-	TRBJ1-2	CASSESLSRLHYGYTF	TGTGCCAGCAGTGAAAGCCTGTCTAGGCTGCACTATGGCTACACCTTC
few	TRBV2	-	TRBJ1-1	CASRAYPEAFF	TGTGCCAGCAGAGCCTATCCAGAAGCTTTCTTT
-	TRBV27	-	TRBJ2-7	CASSLSHEQYF	TGTGCCAGCAGTTTATCCCACGAGCAGTACTTC
-	TRBV30	-	TRBJ2-3	CAWGGVQMGDTQYF	TGTGCCTGGGGAGGGGTACAAATGGGCGATACGCAGTATTTT
once	TRBV14	-	TRBJ2-5	CASSQDIAGFRETQYF	TGTGCCAGCAGCCAAGATATCGCCGGGTTTCGAGAGACCCAGTACTTC
-	TRBV25-1	-	TRBJ2-3	CASSESHGPAADTQYF	TGTGCCAGCAGTGAATCGCACGGACCCGCGGCGGATACGCAGTATTTT
once	TRBV4-3	TRBD1	TRBJ1-4	CASSQDRGGTNEKLFF	TGCGCCAGCAGCCAAGACAGGGGGGGGACTAATGAAAAACTGTTTTTT
-	TRBV4-1	TRBD2	TRBJ2-7	CASSQVSQERGAYEQYF	TGCGCCAGCAGCCAAGTTTCGCAAGAGCGGGGAGCCTACGAGCAGTACTTC
-	TRBV5-6	TRBD1	TRBJ1-1	CASSFRTGDPNTEAFF	TGTGCCAGCAGCTTTAGGACAGGGGACCCGAACACTGAAGCTTTCTTT
-	TRBV11-2	-	TRBJ1-5	CASSLGGNNQPQHF	TGTGCCAGCAGCTTAGGTGGGAACAATCAGCCCCAGCATTTT
-	TRBV7-9	-	TRBJ2-3	CASSLEVSVGDTQYF	TGTGCCAGCAGCTTAGAGGTTAGCGTTGGAGATACGCAGTATTTT
-	TRBV7-8	-	TRBJ2-7	CASSGGRATYEQYF	TGTGCCAGCAGCGGGGGCCGTGCGACCTACGAGCAGTACTTC
-	TRBV29-1	-	TRBJ2-3	CSAGDAGTQYF	TGCAGCGCGGGGGACGCCGGAACGCAGTATTTT
-	TRBV11-2	-	TRBJ2-7	CASSLDRPPTYEQYF	TGTGCCAGCAGCTTAGATCGACCCCCTACCTACGAGCAGTACTTC
-	TRBV5-4	-	TRBJ2-7	CASSMDSNIYEQYF	TGTGCCAGCAGTATGGATTCGAATATCTACGAGCAGTACTTC
-	TRBV10-2	-	TRBJ2-2	CASSERGAGELFF	TGCGCCAGCAGTGAAAGGGGCGCCGGGGAGCTGTTTTTT